The subject of this entry is one T cell receptor beta chain. CDR3 length equals 13 residues. The V gene end was trimmed by 6 bases and the J gene end by 9 bases; junction bases not matched to a gene: 8. The data were obtained in a study of Graves' ophthalmopathy and Graves' hyperthyroidism. Using RNA transcripts, the TCR beta CDR3 regions were amplified. Amplification began with first-round RT-PCR using HTBI primers, then second-round multiplex PCR was performed. One entry per CDR3 protein results from TCRdb running MiXCR on the multiplex PCR reads. The top ten hold about 4% of the sample, which has about 590,000 distinct CDR3 sequences, 35% to 45% seen once.

Sequencing was done on a sample of peripheral blood or thyroid tissue (not recorded which). This TCR was sampled from an adult man with Graves' hyperthyroidism. This chain links TRBV12-3 or TRBV12-4 with TRBJ1-2, with 9 bases that match TRBD1. CDR3 loop: CASSKRQGVRYTF. The CDR3 coding sequence is TGTGCCAGCAGCAAGAGACAGGGGGTACGCTACACCTTC.